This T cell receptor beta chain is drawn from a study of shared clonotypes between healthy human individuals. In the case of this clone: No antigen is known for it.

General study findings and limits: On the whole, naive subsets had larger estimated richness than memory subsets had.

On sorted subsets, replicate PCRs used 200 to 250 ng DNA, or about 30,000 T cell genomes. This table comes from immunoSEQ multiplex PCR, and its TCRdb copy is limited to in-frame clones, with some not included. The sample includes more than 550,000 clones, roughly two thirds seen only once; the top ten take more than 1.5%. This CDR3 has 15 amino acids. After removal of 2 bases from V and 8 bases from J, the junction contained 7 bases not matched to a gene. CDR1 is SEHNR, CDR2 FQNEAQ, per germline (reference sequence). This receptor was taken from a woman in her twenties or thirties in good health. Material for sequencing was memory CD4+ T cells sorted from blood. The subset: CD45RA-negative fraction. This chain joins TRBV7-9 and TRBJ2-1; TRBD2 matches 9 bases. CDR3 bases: TGTGCCAGCAGCTTACGCGGGAGGGCCGGAGATGAGCAGTTCTTC. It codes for CASSLRGRAGDEQFF.